This TCR beta chain was sequenced in a study of CD8+CD57+ T cells in acquired aplastic anemia. Genomic DNA served as template for TCR beta VDJ and CDR3 profiling. MiXCR, applied by TCRdb to the reads, yields one record per CDR3 protein. This sample yields around 190,000 distinct CDR3 sequences, of which less than 65% are seen a single time; roughly 15% belongs to the top ten. J gave up 1 base and V 5 bases, and 13 bases lay outside the gene matches. The CDR3 contains 17 residues. Germline V gene data show CDR1 as SGHTA and CDR2 as FQGNSA. The chain links TRBV7-2 to TRBJ2-7; the match to TRBD2 covers 8 bases. The sequencing sample was made of sorted CD4+, CD8+, or CD8+CD57+ T cells (not recorded which) from PBMCs. The TCR sequence derives from a human donor in good health, serving as a control. CDR3 nucleotides: TGTGCCAGCAGCCGCAGTCGGGGGGGGGAGAGTTCCTACGAGCAGTACTTC. Its protein product is CASSRSRGGESSYEQYF.